Each of the 17 T cell receptor beta chains below was sequenced from the same sample in a study of blood T cell dynamics during melanoma immunotherapy (dated by TCRdb to 2018 to 2021). The library relied on the immunoSEQ multiplex PCR assay. Sourced from immuneACCESS, this table was stored by TCRdb with only in-frame sequences that have V and J called. A share of the clones is absent; for the studies checked, an unresolved V gene accounts for under half, and the remainder has no known explanation. In this sample the table shows fewer than 12,000 clones, about nine tenths of which occur a single time. The ten largest clones add up to 6.9% of the sample. Explained via the paper, the time point label denotes: week 3, after first cycle of checkpoint inhibitor. The sequenced sample was blood, obtained from a patient treated with checkpoint blockade. These receptors were obtained from a human donor with melanoma.

The genes are TRBV7-3 and TRBJ2-1, with D possibly matching TRBD2 (6 bases). Germline V lookup: CDR1 SGHTA, CDR2 FQGTGA. The CDR3 covers 14 residues. V lost 2 bases, J lost 9 bases, and 14 bases lay in between. CDR3: CASSLGRRGGEQFF. The CDR3 DNA reads TGTGCCAGCAGCTTAGGGCGGAGGGGTGGTGAGCAGTTCTTC.

The chain joins TRBV18 to TRBJ1-6; TRBD1 agrees at 11 bases. After removal of 6 bases from V and 7 bases from J, the junction contained 8 bases not matched to a gene. The CDR3 runs 16 residues. The germline CDR1 and CDR2 sequences are KGHSH and LQKENI. DNA for the CDR3: TGTGCCAGCTCCGCCCCGGGACAGGGGGACAATTCACCCCTCCACTTT. Translating gives CASSAPGQGDNSPLHF.

The genes are TRBV6-1 and TRBJ1-2; 9 bases match TRBD1. V lost 6 bases, J lost 6 bases, and 5 bases stayed unmatched. This CDR3 has 13 amino acids. CDR1 is MNHNS and CDR2 is SASEGT in the germline V gene. CDR3 protein: CASSRQGGDGYTF. CDR3 DNA sequence: TGTGCCAGCAGCCGACAGGGGGGAGATGGCTACACCTTC.

This chain joins TRBV5-1 and TRBJ2-2, with 7 positions matching TRBD1. This CDR3 contains 13 residues. Germline CDR1 and CDR2: SGHRS and YFSETQ. Trimming removed 5 bases from V and 6 bases from J; junction bases left unmatched: 4. The CDR3 DNA is TGCGCCAGCAGTACAGGGGAGCCCGGGGAGCTGTTTTTT. Encoded protein: CASSTGEPGELFF.

This chain uses TRBV9 with TRBJ2-3; TRBD2 matches at 8 bases. V shed 6 bases, J shed 3 bases, and the junction held 6 bases outside the gene matches. CDR3 length equals 14 residues. Per the germline V gene, CDR1 is SGDLS and CDR2 is YYNGEE. Here the CDR3 reads CASNPAGVTDTQYF. CDR3 coding DNA: TGTGCCAGCAATCCAGCGGGGGTGACAGATACGCAGTATTTT.

The chain carries TRBV28 and TRBJ2-7, with 12 positions matching TRBD1. The germline V gene encodes CDR1 MDHEN and CDR2 SYDVKM. The CDR3 is 15 amino acids. Trimming cost V 6 bases and J 7 bases; bases outside gene matches: 10. The CDR3 region is CASSSMGQGAREQYF. CDR3 DNA: TGTGCCAGCAGCTCAATGGGACAGGGGGCACGGGAGCAGTACTTC.

The V gene is TRBV7-2, the J gene TRBJ2-2; D is possibly TRBD2 (5 bases). The CDR3 loop spans 14 amino acids. Trimming removed 4 bases from V and 4 bases from J, with 10 bases in between. Germline CDR1 reads SGHTA; CDR2 reads FQGNSA. As DNA, the CDR3 is TGTGCCAGCAGCTCCGGACTGTTCACCGGGGAGCTGTTTTTT. Protein sequence: CASSSGLFTGELFF.

V gene TRBV9 combines with J gene TRBJ1-1, with 9 bases aligning to TRBD1. This CDR3 contains 14 residues. Germline CDR1 is SGDLS and CDR2 is YYNGEE. Germline trimming cut 4 bases from V and 4 bases from J; bases unmatched to any gene: 5. The CDR3: CASSWGQGATEAFF. The CDR3, as DNA: TGTGCCAGCAGCTGGGGACAGGGTGCCACTGAAGCTTTCTTT.

On this clone itself: One end of the junction is discordant with germline, which a read error may explain. The rearrangement links TRBV9 to TRBJ2-3; the match to TRBD2 covers 11 bases. Germline-derived CDR1 and CDR2 are SGDLS and YYNGEE. The CDR3 extends over 15 amino acids. The CDR3 spells CASSVSSGGIDTQYF. Here the CDR3 DNA reads TGTGCCAGCAGCGTTTCTAGCGGGGGGATAGATACGCAATATTTT. Complete variable domain (other parts from reference TRBV9 and TRBJ2-3): DSGVTQTPKHLITATGQRVTLRCSPRSGDLSVYWYQQSLDQGLQFLIQYYNGEERAKGNILERFSAQQFPDLHSELNLSSLELGDSALYFCASSVSSGGIDTQYFGPGTRLTVL.

The gene calls are TRBV4-1 and TRBJ1-3, with no clear D. Germline loops: CDR1 MGHRA, CDR2 YSYEKL. The V end was cut by 1 base, the J end by 0 bases, with 4 bases between. The CDR3 extends over 14 amino acids. The CDR3 DNA reads as TGCGCCAGCAGCCAAGGGTTCTCTGGAAACACCATATATTTT. Amino acid sequence: CASSQGFSGNTIYF.

The J gene is TRBJ1-2, the V gene TRBV14; D not certain. CDR1 and CDR2 (germline): SGHDN, FVKESK. This CDR3 region has 16 residues. V lost 0 bases to trimming and J lost 3 bases, with 14 bases between them. CDR3 nucleotide sequence: TGTGCCAGCAGCCAAGATCAGGCCAGGAGCTACTATGGCTACACCTTC. Translated, it gives CASSQDQARSYYGYTF.

V is TRBV6-5 and J is TRBJ2-7; D is undetermined. V lost 4 bases to trimming and J lost 4 bases, with 5 bases between them. The germline CDR1 and CDR2 sequences are MNHEY and SVGAGI. There are 11 residues in the CDR3. The CDR3 coding sequence is TGTGCCAGCAGTTCGCGGTACGAGCAGTACTTC. Amino acids: CASSSRYEQYF.

This rearrangement joins TRBV7-9 to TRBJ1-4; D not resolved. V lost 4 bases and J 0 bases, leaving 9 bases between the germline ends. Germline V lookup: CDR1 SEHNR, CDR2 FQNEAQ (reference sequence). The CDR3 totals 15 residues. The CDR3 protein is CASSWRGTTNEKLFF. The CDR3 nucleotides read TGTGCCAGCAGCTGGAGAGGAACAACTAATGAAAAACTGTTTTTT. The whole variable domain, filled in from reference TRBV7-9 and TRBJ1-4, reads DTGVSQNPRHKITKRGQNVTFRCDPISEHNRLYWYRQTLGQGPEFLTYFQNEAQLEKSRLLSDRFSAERPKGSFSTLEIQRTEQGDSAMYLCASSWRGTTNEKLFFGSGTQLSVL.

The gene calls are TRBV6-5 and TRBJ1-1, with 8 positions matching TRBD1. The germline V gene has CDR1 MNHEY and CDR2 SVGAGI. V lost 7 bases and J lost 5; bases outside the gene matches: 9. The CDR3 covers 14 residues. The chain's CDR3 is CASIAGQGGTEAFF. The CDR3 region has the DNA TGTGCCAGCATCGCAGGACAGGGTGGGACTGAAGCTTTCTTT.

This clone was observed a few times. This chain uses TRBV5-4 with TRBJ1-2; TRBD1 agrees at 7 bases. This CDR3 contains 14 residues. V lost 4 bases to trimming and J lost 1 base; unmatched junction nucleotides: 4. Germline-derived CDR1 and CDR2 are SGHNT and YYREEE (reference sequence). For the CDR3, the DNA is TGTGCCAGCAGCCAGGGGGGGGATAACTATGGCTACACCTTC. Its translation: CASSQGGDNYGYTF.

V usage is TRBV7-9 and J usage is TRBJ1-6; TRBD1 agrees at 9 bases. There are 15 residues in the CDR3. The V segment lost 2 bases and the J segment 6 bases; nucleotides outside the gene matches: 2. CDR1 is SEHNR, CDR2 FQNEAQ, per germline (reference sequence). CDR3 nucleotides: TGTGCCAGCAGCTTACTGGGACAGGGTAATTCACCCCTCCACTTT. Translation gives CASSLLGQGNSPLHF.

The chain has TRBV6-5 and TRBJ2-5; 10 positions match TRBD2. Judging by the DNA end, TRBJ2-7 fits better; the J call may be wrong. The CDR3 is 16 amino acids. Germline CDR1 MNHEY, CDR2 SVGAGI. In DNA form, the CDR3 reads TGTGCCAGCAGTTACCTGACTAGCGGGCGTAACTACGAGCAGTACTTC. Translating it yields CASSYLTSGRNYEQYF.